The sequence of this T cell receptor (beta chain) was determined in a study of cytomegalovirus exposure and HLA in healthy donors. Study-wide results and limits: Common viral pathogens were later found to be apparently linked to several of the most significant clusters. Usually a TCR sequence was rare, but some public TCRs were found in many donors. Researchers left out some V segments, among them TRBV6-2 and TRBV6-3, as indistinguishable.

The CDR3 length is 13 residues. The V and J ends lost 4 bases and 5 bases respectively, with 12 bases between them. Per the germline V gene, CDR1 is SNHLY and CDR2 is FYNNEI. In the case of this clone: What it binds is unknown.

The PCR made use of 60 Vbeta and 13 Jbeta primers. Method: immunoSEQ multiplex PCR; TCRdb's copy keeps in-frame clones and lacks some. The sample holds about 150,000 clones, just under 80% seen once. Sequences were obtained from PBMCs. The TCR comes from a woman aged 45-59 years in good health and CMV-seropositive. The rearrangement uses TRBV2 and TRBJ2-7; D not resolved. The CDR3 protein is CASSVAMADEQYF. In DNA, the CDR3 is TGTGCCAGCAGTGTTGCGATGGCGGACGAGCAGTACTTC.